What follows are 14 T cell receptor beta chains derived from one specimen sequenced in a study of blood T cells in healthy people across ages. PCR was performed a second time for roughly 7 to 11 cycles using a sample-barcoded 5' primer and a J-beta primer mix. In TCRdb, the 5' RACE reads were re-called with MiXCR into one record per CDR3 protein. The sample shows hundreds of thousands of distinct CDR3 sequences, roughly 32% of them seen only once. Sequencing was carried out using blood. Every receptor here comes from a woman aged 80 or over in good health.

The chain employs TRBV4-2 and TRBJ1-4; no reliable D call. The germline gives CDR1 LGHNA, CDR2 YNFKEQ. The CDR3 is 13 amino acids. Trimming removed 1 base at V and 8 bases at J, with 8 bases between. The CDR3 DNA reads TGTGCCAGCAGCCAAGGAGGAAGCGAAAAACTGTTTTTT. This gives the protein CASSQGGSEKLFF.

Details on this clonotype: A much larger clone differs by one base, so this may be a read error. V and J are TRBV30 and TRBJ2-7; possibly TRBD1 for D (6 bases). This CDR3 comprises 12 residues. CDR1 and CDR2 (germline): GTSNPN, SVGIG (reference sequence). CDR3 amino acids: CVWRTASYEQYF. CDR3 nucleotides: TGTGTCTGGAGGACAGCCAGCTACGAGCAGTACTTC.

The V call is TRBV20-1, the J call TRBJ2-4; D possibly corresponds to TRBD2 (6 bases). The DNA end is more similar to TRBJ2-7, so the J call may be wrong. The germline gives CDR1 DFQATT, CDR2 SNEGSKA (reference sequence). The CDR3 runs 15 residues. The CDR3 is CSARGTLERGREQYF. The CDR3 nucleotides read TGCAGTGCTAGGGGGACTCTCGAGAGGGGCCGCGAGCAGTACTTC.

This clonotype was counted only a few times. V usage is TRBV18 and J usage is TRBJ2-7; tentatively, D is TRBD2 (5 bases). Germline values: CDR1 KGHSH, CDR2 LQKENI. The CDR3 extends over 12 amino acids. V lost 6 bases and J lost 7, with 13 bases in between. DNA of the CDR3: TGTGCCAGCTCCCAAGGACCGGGGGAGCAGTACTTC. This sequence encodes CASSQGPGEQYF.

This clonotype was picked up many times. The genes are TRBV5-6 and TRBJ1-2; D remains ambiguous. The CDR3 is 14 residues long. V was cut by 0 bases and J by 7 bases, with 13 bases left in between. Germline loops: CDR1 SGHDT, CDR2 YYEEEE. The CDR3 sequence is CASSLVDGLSGYTF. CDR3 nucleotides: TGTGCCAGCAGCTTGGTTGACGGATTAAGTGGCTACACCTTC.

The chain carries TRBV9 and TRBJ2-3; TRBD2 aligns across 8 bases. V gave up 1 base and J gave up 0 bases; unmatched junction bases: 7. Germline CDR1 is SGDLS and CDR2 is YYNGEE. The CDR3 runs to 17 residues. The CDR3: CASSVTGRGLSTDTQYF. In DNA, the CDR3 is TGTGCCAGCAGCGTAACCGGGAGGGGCCTAAGCACAGATACGCAGTATTTT.

This clonotype was found many times. This chain joins TRBV20-1 and TRBJ2-5, with D unclear. Trimming stripped 6 bases from V and 2 bases from J, with 16 bases between. Germline CDR1 is DFQATT and CDR2 is SNEGSKA (reference sequence). CDR3 length: 14 amino acids. CDR3 nucleotide sequence: TGCAGTGCCAAGATCTATAGTTCACAAGAGACCCAGTACTTC. Amino acid sequence: CSAKIYSSQETQYF.

J is TRBJ2-7 and V is TRBV4-3, with D hard to call. Germline V gives CDR1 LGHNA, CDR2 YSLEER. This CDR3 has 15 residues. V was clipped by 1 base and J by 2 bases, with 12 bases between them. The CDR3 DNA reads as TGCGCCAGCAGCCAAGGCCTTGGTATCGCCTACGAGCAGTACTTC. This sequence encodes CASSQGLGIAYEQYF.

This clonotype was seen ten or more times. The chain employs TRBV30 and TRBJ1-1; 8 bases match TRBD1. CDR3 size: 13 residues. Germline assignment: CDR1 GTSNPN and CDR2 SVGIG (reference sequence). V lost 3 bases to trimming and J lost 2 bases; unmatched junction nucleotides: 2. CDR3 in DNA: TGTGCCTGGAGCGGACAGGGAAACACTGAAGCTTTCTTT. This gives the protein CAWSGQGNTEAFF.

This clonotype has at least ten counts. The chain couples TRBV20-1 to TRBJ1-5; TRBD1 agrees at 8 bases. V shed 5 bases and J 4 bases; nucleotides not matched to a gene: 7. Germline CDR1 is DFQATT and CDR2 is SNEGSKA (reference sequence). CDR3 length: 14 amino acids. The CDR3 nucleotides are TGCAGTGCTTCAGACAGGGGCCCTAATCAGCCCCAGCATTTT. It translates to CSASDRGPNQPQHF.

This clonotype was seen a handful of times. The V call is TRBV18, the J call TRBJ2-7; the match to TRBD2 covers 10 bases. CDR1 KGHSH and CDR2 LQKENI come from the germline V gene. The length of the CDR3 is 15 residues. V lost 2 bases to trimming and J lost 1 base; unmatched junction nucleotides: 2. Written as DNA, the CDR3 is TGTGCCAGCTCACCAAAGCGGGGGGGGTCCTACGAGCAGTACTTC. It is translated as CASSPKRGGSYEQYF.

The rearrangement links TRBV2 to TRBJ1-2, with D possibly TRBD1 on 5 matching bases. The CDR3 contains 13 residues. The V end was cut by 6 bases, the J end by 8 bases, with 16 bases between. Germline V gene data show CDR1 as SNHLY and CDR2 as FYNNEI. CDR3 nucleotide sequence: TGTGCCAGCAGGCACCGGGACGTCGGGGGCTACACCTTC. Protein: CASRHRDVGGYTF.

In the case of this clonotype: A read error may explain this, as a much larger clone is one base away. The chain carries TRBV15 and TRBJ2-7; 9 positions match TRBD2. The CDR3 loop spans 16 amino acids. Germline values: CDR1 LNHNV, CDR2 YYDKDF (reference sequence). The CDR3 DNA sequence: TGTGCCGCCAGCAGAGAGCGGCTAGCGGGGTCCTACGAGCAGTACTTC. Translation gives CAASRERLAGSYEQYF.

V is TRBV29-1 and J is TRBJ1-1, with D maybe TRBD1 (5 bases). This CDR3 is 14 amino acids long. Germline CDR1 SQVTM, CDR2 ANQGSEA. The V and J ends lost 3 bases and 0 bases respectively, with 11 bases between them. The CDR3 loop is CSVETRGLNTEAFF. CDR3 nucleotide sequence: TGCAGCGTTGAGACAAGGGGACTGAACACTGAAGCTTTCTTT. The entire variable domain, with the rest obtained from reference TRBV29-1 and TRBJ1-1, is as follows: SAVISQKPSRDICQRGTSLTIQCQVDSQVTMMFWYRQQPGQSLTLIATANQGSEATYESGFVIDKFPISRPNLTFSTLTVSNMSPEDSSIYLCSVETRGLNTEAFFGQGTRLTVV.